This T cell receptor (beta chain) was obtained from a study of blood T cell repertoires in COVID-19 (TCRdb year 2020). About the full investigation: Samples from collaborators originated in the United States, Italy and Spain and spanned both the acute and convalescent phases of COVID-19. The material from the prospective study consisted of cDNA or gDNA derived from T cells, B-cell-depleted T cells, or PBMCs. The dataset comprised deeply sampled blood TCRbeta repertoires from subjects exposed to, actively infected with, or recovered from COVID-19. The repertoires were released in a freely available public database intended as a resource for research on the immune response to SARS-CoV-2. Samples came from the ongoing ImmuneRACE study (first 160 participants) plus 1,254 subjects from 6 global collaborators. Sample metadata almost always included a de-identified subject ID, COVID-19 status, age in years and sex. Where available, HLA class I and class II types were obtained from metadata supplied by the sample provider rather than from assay-based typing.

From cysteine to phenylalanine, the CDR3 is 13 amino acids long. Only CDR3 DNA is held: 39 bases, read in frame from base 1. For CDR1 and CDR2, the germline V gene lists SGHAT and FQNNGV. The V end gives up 8 bases and the J end 6 bases, leaving 4 bases in the junction not matched to a gene. In Seattle, one collaborating source enrolled patients while the infection was active and tracked those patients longitudinally over the course of disease. Whole blood was collected in K2EDTA tubes by collaborating institutions according to the institutions' own protocols. Collaborator samples were shipped for TCRbeta analysis as frozen whole blood, isolated PBMCs, or DNA extracted from either sample type. The immunoSEQ Assay, a bias-controlled multiplex PCR, was used to amplify TCRbeta CDR3 regions from genomic DNA. The study's processing was this. The number of nucleated cells in each sample was estimated from the amplification of reference gene primers within the assay. To quantify the absolute abundance of each unique TCRbeta CDR3 rearrangement, sequence reads were collapsed and filtered. For each sample, productive Simpson clonality was calculated by taking the square root of Simpson's diversity index across productive rearrangements. TCRdb mirrors the immuneACCESS table, restricted to in-frame sequences. Some clones are absent from its copies; in checked studies, under half trace to an unresolved V gene, and the reason for the others is unknown. The DNA was the basis for D and trimming; V, J and clone size are from that table. The sample table records 300,000 or so clones; about nine tenths of these occur just once. The ten biggest clones cover under 3.5% of the sample.

Results and caveats for the whole study, not just this receptor: The amount of clinical and demographic metadata varied by source and participant and was provided uncurated.

Regarding this clone: Its binding antigen is unknown. Base-call qualities are not available, and no considerably larger clone is one nucleotide away.

The chain employs TRBV11-2 and TRBJ2-1, with 10 bases matching TRBD2. The TCR sequence derives from a woman between 25 and 40 years old with COVID-19, enrolled during active disease. The sequenced sample was peripheral blood. DNA sequence: TGTGCCAGCCTAGCGGGAGACAGCAATGAGCAGTTCTTC. It codes for CASLAGDSNEQFF.